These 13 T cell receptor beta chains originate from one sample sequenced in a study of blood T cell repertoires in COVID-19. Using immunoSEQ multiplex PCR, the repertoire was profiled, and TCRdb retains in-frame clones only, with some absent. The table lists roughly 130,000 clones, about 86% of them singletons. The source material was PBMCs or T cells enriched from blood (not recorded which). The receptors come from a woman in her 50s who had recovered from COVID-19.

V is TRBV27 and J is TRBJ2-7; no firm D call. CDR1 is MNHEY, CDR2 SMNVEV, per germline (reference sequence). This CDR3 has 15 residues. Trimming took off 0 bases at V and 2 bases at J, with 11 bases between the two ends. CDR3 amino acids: CASSLSVAGAYEQYF. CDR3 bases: TGTGCCAGCAGTTTATCGGTAGCTGGCGCCTACGAGCAGTACTTC.

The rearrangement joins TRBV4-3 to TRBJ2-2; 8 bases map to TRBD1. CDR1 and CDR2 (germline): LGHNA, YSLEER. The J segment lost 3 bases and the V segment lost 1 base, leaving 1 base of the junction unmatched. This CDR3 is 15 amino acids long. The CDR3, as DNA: TGCGCCAGCAGCCAAGTGGACAGGGACACCGGGGAGCTGTTTTTT. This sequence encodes CASSQVDRDTGELFF.

The CDR3 DNA sequence: TGTGCCAGCAGCGACCTAAGTCGGGAAACCGAGCAGTACTTC. It specifies CASSDLSRETEQYF. The chain combines TRBV5-6 with TRBJ2-7; a weak D match, TRBD2 (5 bases). The CDR3 has 14 residues. Germline V gives CDR1 SGHDT, CDR2 YYEEEE. V dropped 4 bases and J dropped 6 bases, with 17 bases sitting between them.

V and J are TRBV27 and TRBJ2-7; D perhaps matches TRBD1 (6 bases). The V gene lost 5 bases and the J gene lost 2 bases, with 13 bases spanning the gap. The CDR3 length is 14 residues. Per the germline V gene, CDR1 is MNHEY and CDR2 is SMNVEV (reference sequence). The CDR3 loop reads CASSPLRTAYEQYF. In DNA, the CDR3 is TGTGCCAGCAGTCCACTCCGGACAGCCTACGAGCAGTACTTC.

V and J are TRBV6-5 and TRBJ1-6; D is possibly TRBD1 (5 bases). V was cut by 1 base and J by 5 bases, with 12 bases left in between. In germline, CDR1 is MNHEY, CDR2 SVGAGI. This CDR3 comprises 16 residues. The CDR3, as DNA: TGTGCCAGCAGTTACTGGGGGGGTGTAGATAATTCACCCCTCCACTTT. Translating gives CASSYWGGVDNSPLHF.

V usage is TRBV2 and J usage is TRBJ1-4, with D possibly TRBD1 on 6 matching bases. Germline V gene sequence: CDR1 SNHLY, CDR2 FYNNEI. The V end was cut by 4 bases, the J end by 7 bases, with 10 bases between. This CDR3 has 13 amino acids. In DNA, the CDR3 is TGTGCCAGCAGTGGTACAGGGTTTGAAAAACTGTTTTTT. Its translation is CASSGTGFEKLFF.

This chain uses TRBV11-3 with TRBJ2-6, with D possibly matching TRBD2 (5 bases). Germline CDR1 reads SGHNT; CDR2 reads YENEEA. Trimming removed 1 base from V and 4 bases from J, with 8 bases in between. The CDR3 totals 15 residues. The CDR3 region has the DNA TGTGCCAGCAGCTTAGGACCGGGGGGGGCCAACGTCCTGACTTTC. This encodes CASSLGPGGANVLTF.

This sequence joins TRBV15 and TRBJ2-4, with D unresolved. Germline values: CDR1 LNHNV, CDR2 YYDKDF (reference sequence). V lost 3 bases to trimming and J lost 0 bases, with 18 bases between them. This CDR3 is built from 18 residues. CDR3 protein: CATSSEVPTHLAKNIQYF. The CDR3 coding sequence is TGTGCCACCAGCAGTGAGGTCCCGACTCACTTAGCCAAAAACATTCAGTACTTC. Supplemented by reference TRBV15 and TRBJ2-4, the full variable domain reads DAMVIQNPRYQVTQFGKPVTLSCSQTLNHNVMYWYQQKSSQAPKLLFHYYDKDFNNEADTPDNFQSRRPNTSFCFLDIRSPGLGDTAMYLCATSSEVPTHLAKNIQYFGAGTRLSVL.

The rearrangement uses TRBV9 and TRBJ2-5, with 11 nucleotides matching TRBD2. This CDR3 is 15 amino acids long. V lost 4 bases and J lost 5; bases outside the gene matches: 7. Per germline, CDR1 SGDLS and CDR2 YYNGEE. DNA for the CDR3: TGTGCCAGCAGCATAATAGCGGGGGGGGTCGAGACCCAGTACTTC. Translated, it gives CASSIIAGGVETQYF. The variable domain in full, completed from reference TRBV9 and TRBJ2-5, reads DSGVTQTPKHLITATGQRVTLRCSPRSGDLSVYWYQQSLDQGLQFLIQYYNGEERAKGNILERFSAQQFPDLHSELNLSSLELGDSALYFCASSIIAGGVETQYFGPGTRLLVL.

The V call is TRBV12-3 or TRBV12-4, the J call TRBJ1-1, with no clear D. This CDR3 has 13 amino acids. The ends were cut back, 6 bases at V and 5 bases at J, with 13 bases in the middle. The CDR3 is CASSTGFRTEAFF. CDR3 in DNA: TGTGCCAGCAGCACGGGGTTCCGGACTGAAGCTTTCTTT.

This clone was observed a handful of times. Here the CDR3 reads CASSDTGDPYEQYF. The CDR3 DNA is TGTGCCAGCAGTGATACAGGGGATCCCTACGAGCAGTACTTC. The chain links TRBV2 to TRBJ2-7; 7 bases are a match to TRBD1. J lost 2 bases, V lost 3 bases, and 4 bases had no gene match. CDR3 length: 14 amino acids. Germline assignment: CDR1 SNHLY and CDR2 FYNNEI.

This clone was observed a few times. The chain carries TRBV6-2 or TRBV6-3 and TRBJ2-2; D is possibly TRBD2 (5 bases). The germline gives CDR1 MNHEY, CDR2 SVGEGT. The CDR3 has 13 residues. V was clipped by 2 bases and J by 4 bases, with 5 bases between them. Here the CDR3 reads CASSYAGTGELFF. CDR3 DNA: TGTGCCAGCAGTTACGCGGGCACCGGGGAGCTGTTTTTT.

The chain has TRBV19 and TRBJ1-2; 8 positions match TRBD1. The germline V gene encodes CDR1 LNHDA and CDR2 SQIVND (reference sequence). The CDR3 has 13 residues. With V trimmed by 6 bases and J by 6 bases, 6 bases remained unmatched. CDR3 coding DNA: TGTGCCAGTAGCCGGCCAGGGGGCCATGGCTACACCTTC. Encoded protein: CASSRPGGHGYTF.